The T cell receptor (beta chain) described here comes from a study of follicular helper T cells after annual influenza vaccination. The germline V and J ends were trimmed by 1 base and 5 bases, with 5 bases remaining between them. The CDR3 is made up of 12 amino acids. Germline CDR1 LNHDA, CDR2 SQIVND (reference sequence). Regarding time point: 2015-2016 season, pre-vaccination. Assay: immunoSEQ multiplex PCR; the TCRdb copy retains only in-frame clones and omits some. The repertoire holds a few thousand clones, with approximately 83% as singletons. The source of this sequence is an adult who received the influenza vaccine. Material: CXCR5+ CD38- circulating T follicular helper cells from blood, obtained on the day of influenza vaccination. The subset was: circulating Tfh, non-naive CD4+CXCR5+PD-1+ (ICOS+CD38+ or ICOS-CD38-). The chain links TRBV19 to TRBJ2-5; no firm D call. CDR3 in amino acids: CASSIGGETQYF. DNA of the CDR3: TGTGCCAGTAGTATAGGTGGGGAGACCCAGTACTTC.